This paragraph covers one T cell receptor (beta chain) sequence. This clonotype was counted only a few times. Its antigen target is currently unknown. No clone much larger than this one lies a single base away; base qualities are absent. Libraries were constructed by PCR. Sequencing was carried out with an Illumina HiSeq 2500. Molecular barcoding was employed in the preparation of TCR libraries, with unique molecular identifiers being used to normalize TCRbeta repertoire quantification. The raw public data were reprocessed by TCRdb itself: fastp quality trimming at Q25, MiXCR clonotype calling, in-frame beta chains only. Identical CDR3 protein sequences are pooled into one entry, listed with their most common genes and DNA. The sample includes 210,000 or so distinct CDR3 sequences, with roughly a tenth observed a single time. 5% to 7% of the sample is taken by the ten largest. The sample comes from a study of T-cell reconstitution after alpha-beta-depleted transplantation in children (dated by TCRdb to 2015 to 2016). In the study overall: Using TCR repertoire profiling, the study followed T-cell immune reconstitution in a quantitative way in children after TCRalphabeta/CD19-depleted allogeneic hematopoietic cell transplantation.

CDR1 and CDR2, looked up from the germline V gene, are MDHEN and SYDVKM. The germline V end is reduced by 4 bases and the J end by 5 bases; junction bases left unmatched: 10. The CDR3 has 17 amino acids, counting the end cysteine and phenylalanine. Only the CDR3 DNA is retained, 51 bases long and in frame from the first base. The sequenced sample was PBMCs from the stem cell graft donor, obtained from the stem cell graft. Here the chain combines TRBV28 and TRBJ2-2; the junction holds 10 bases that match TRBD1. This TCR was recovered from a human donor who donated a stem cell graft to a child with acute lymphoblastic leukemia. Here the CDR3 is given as CASSSPGQGSGTGELFF. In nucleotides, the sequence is TGTGCCAGCAGTTCCCCGGGACAGGGGTCAGGGACCGGGGAGCTGTTTTTT.